Shown below are 26 T cell receptor beta chains from a single sample sequenced in a study of CD8 T cells in ankylosing spondylitis. TCRdb analysed the 5' RACE reads with MiXCR anew, one entry per CDR3 protein. The data hold approximately 300,000 distinct CDR3 sequences, with about 20% observed a single time. The specimen sequenced was blood, either unsorted or a sorted T cell fraction (not recorded which). The source of these receptors is a male donor with ankylosing spondylitis or in good health (not recorded which).

The J gene is TRBJ2-2, the V gene TRBV7-9; possible D gene TRBD1, 6 bases. Germline V gene lookup returns CDR1 SEHNR and CDR2 FQNEAQ (reference sequence). Trimming took 5 bases from V and 8 from J, leaving 15 bases between them. The length of the CDR3 is 14 residues. CDR3 sequence: CASSPQGFVGELFF. The CDR3, as DNA: TGTGCCAGCAGCCCACAGGGATTTGTAGGGGAGCTGTTTTTT.

The chain is built from TRBV30 and TRBJ1-6; the D is unclear. This CDR3 has 14 residues. Germline CDR1 GTSNPN, CDR2 SVGIG (reference sequence). Deletions cut 5 bases from V and 5 bases from J, with 13 bases between. CDR3 protein: CAWGGRRNNSPLHF. The CDR3 nucleotides are TGTGCCTGGGGAGGGCGTCGAAATAATTCACCCCTCCACTTT. Combining the CDR3 with reference TRBV30 and TRBJ1-6 gives the whole variable domain SQTIHQWPATLVQPVGSPLSLECTVEGTSNPNLYWYRQAAGRGLQLLFYSVGIGQISSEVPQNLSASRPQDRQFILSSKKLLLSDSGFYLCAWGGRRNNSPLHFGNGTRLTVT.

This clonotype has at least ten counts. The chain links TRBV10-2 to TRBJ2-3, with D unresolved. From germline, CDR1 is WSHSY and CDR2 SAAADI. The CDR3 spans 14 residues. The V end lost 3 bases, the J end lost 0 bases, and 7 bases lay between the germline ends. CDR3 in amino acids: CASSDWQSTDTQYF. The CDR3 DNA sequence: TGCGCCAGCAGTGATTGGCAAAGCACAGATACGCAGTATTTT.

J is TRBJ1-6 and V is TRBV6-5, with 11 bases fitting TRBD1. Germline lookup yields CDR1 MNHEY and CDR2 SVGAGI. The CDR3 runs to 19 residues. Trimming cost V 3 bases and J 5 bases; bases outside gene matches: 12. In DNA form, the CDR3 reads TGTGCCAGCAGTTATCGGCCGGGACAGGGGGGGTGGGATAATTCACCCCTCCACTTT. Translating gives CASSYRPGQGGWDNSPLHF.

This clonotype was seen only a few times. The chain has TRBV5-1 and TRBJ2-1, with TRBD2 matching over 13 bases. V gave up 4 bases and J gave up 12 bases; unmatched junction bases: 16. Per the germline V gene, CDR1 is SGHRS and CDR2 is YFSETQ. The CDR3 loop spans 17 amino acids. CDR3 nucleotide sequence: TGCGCCAGCAGCCCGGGACTAGCGGGGAGCCCCGAACAGGTGCAGTTCTTC. It is translated as CASSPGLAGSPEQVQFF. Supplemented by reference TRBV5-1 and TRBJ2-1, the full variable domain reads KAGVTQTPRYLIKTRGQQVTLSCSPISGHRSVSWYQQTPGQGLQFLFEYFSETQRNKGNFPGRFSGRQFSNSRSEMNVSTLELGDSALYLCASSPGLAGSPEQVQFFGPGTRLTVL.

Here the CDR3 DNA reads TGCAGTGCTAGAGCAACAGAGAATTCACCCCTCCACTTT. It is translated as CSARATENSPLHF. This chain joins TRBV20-1 and TRBJ1-6; D remains ambiguous. CDR3 size: 13 residues. The germline CDR1 and CDR2 sequences are DFQATT and SNEGSKA (reference sequence). V was clipped by 1 base and J by 7 bases, with 8 bases between them.

This clonotype was recorded a few times. CDR3 amino acids: CASKVDWNTEAFF. CDR3 nucleotides: TGCGCCAGCAAAGTCGACTGGAACACTGAAGCTTTCTTT. The V call is TRBV5-1, the J call TRBJ1-1; no clear D gene. Looked up from germline, CDR1 is SGHRS and CDR2 is YFSETQ. This CDR3 comprises 13 residues. With 6 bases removed from V and 1 base from J, the gap between germline ends came to 10 bases.

The CDR3 loop reads CASSSKSAKNIQYF. The CDR3 DNA sequence: TGTGCCAGCAGCTCTAAGTCAGCCAAAAACATTCAGTACTTC. This sequence joins TRBV7-4 and TRBJ2-4, with D unclear. The CDR3 length is 14 residues. Germline CDR1 is SGHVT and CDR2 is SQSDAQ. Trimming stripped 4 bases from V and 0 bases from J, with 7 bases between.

This chain links TRBV28 with TRBJ2-1; 8 nucleotides match TRBD1. The CDR3 is 15 residues long. CDR1 and CDR2 from the germline V gene are MDHEN and SYDVKM. V was clipped by 2 bases and J by 8 bases; unmatched bases: 8. CDR3 sequence reads: CASSLTPGGWDEQFF. CDR3 nucleotide sequence: TGTGCCAGCAGTTTAACCCCAGGGGGCTGGGATGAGCAGTTCTTC. Full variable domain (rest looked up from reference TRBV28 and TRBJ2-1): DVKVTQSSRYLVKRTGEKVFLECVQDMDHENMFWYRQDPGLGLRLIYFSYDVKMKEKGDIPEGYSVSREKKERFSLILESASTNQTSMYLCASSLTPGGWDEQFFGPGTRLTVL.

The CDR3 is CASSPSLGEQFF. In DNA form, the CDR3 reads TGTGCCAGCTCACCTTCCTTGGGTGAGCAGTTCTTC. J is TRBJ2-1 and V is TRBV18; D remains ambiguous. The CDR3 consists of 12 residues. The germline gives CDR1 KGHSH, CDR2 LQKENI. Trimming cost V 3 bases and J 9 bases, with 9 bases left between them.

The J gene is TRBJ1-6, the V gene TRBV20-1; 10 nucleotides line up with TRBD1. The CDR3 sequence is 15 residues long. Germline V gives CDR1 DFQATT, CDR2 SNEGSKA (reference sequence). Trimming at V came to 4 bases and at J to 8 bases, leaving 8 bases not matched to a gene. This chain's CDR3 is CSANQLTGGDSPLHF. The CDR3 DNA reads TGCAGTGCTAACCAATTGACAGGGGGCGATTCACCCCTCCACTTT.

Details on this clonotype: One junction end disagrees with the germline gene, perhaps due to a read error. This chain connects TRBV20-1 to TRBJ1-5; D gene unclear. In germline, CDR1 is DFQATT, CDR2 SNEGSKA (reference sequence). This CDR3 is built from 15 residues. CDR3 sequence reads: CSARTRIGSNRPQHF. CDR3 nucleotide sequence: TGCAGTGCTAGAACTCGGATCGGGAGCAATCGGCCCCAGCATTTT.

This clonotype was recorded a few times. The chain recombines TRBV20-1 with TRBJ1-1; no reliable D call. Deletions cut 0 bases from V and 0 bases from J, with 11 bases between. The CDR3 loop spans 15 amino acids. CDR1 is DFQATT, CDR2 SNEGSKA, per germline (reference sequence). The CDR3 here is CSARDLRGMNTEAFF. In DNA, the CDR3 is TGCAGTGCTAGAGATCTAAGAGGGATGAACACTGAAGCTTTCTTT.

The chain joins TRBV24-1 to TRBJ2-5, with 9 bases matching TRBD1. Per germline, CDR1 KGHDR and CDR2 SFDVKD. V gave up 4 bases and J gave up 0 bases; unmatched junction bases: 5. The CDR3 loop spans 16 amino acids. The CDR3 DNA follows: TGTGCCACCAGTGACGACGGACAGGGGTACCAAGAGACCCAGTACTTC. Protein product: CATSDDGQGYQETQYF.

This clonotype was found many times. The chain has TRBV5-1 and TRBJ2-3; no clear D gene. V was shortened by 0 bases and J by 1 base, with 6 bases between the two germline ends. The length of the CDR3 is 14 residues. The V gene's germline CDR1 is SGHRS and CDR2 YFSETQ. The CDR3: CASSLASGTDTQYF. The CDR3 region has the DNA TGCGCCAGCAGCTTGGCCAGCGGCACAGATACGCAGTATTTT.

The chain combines TRBV6-2 or TRBV6-3 with TRBJ2-2, with D maybe TRBD1 (5 bases). V was clipped by 6 bases and J by 2 bases, with 22 bases between them. Germline CDR1 is MNHEY and CDR2 is SVGEGT. This CDR3 is built from 18 residues. This CDR3 reads CASSLMIGVGSNTGELFF. The CDR3 nucleotides are TGTGCCAGCAGCCTCATGATAGGGGTCGGTAGCAACACCGGGGAGCTGTTTTTT.

The chain is built from TRBV20-1 and TRBJ2-1; 10 nucleotides agree with TRBD2. The V and J ends lost 5 bases and 4 bases, in that order; junction bases with no gene match: 5. From germline, CDR1 is DFQATT and CDR2 SNEGSKA (reference sequence). The CDR3 is 14 amino acids. CDR3 amino acids: CSAPSGRGYNEQFF. CDR3 nucleotides: TGCAGTGCTCCAAGCGGGAGGGGATACAATGAGCAGTTCTTC.

The chain joins TRBV12-3 or TRBV12-4 to TRBJ2-6, with 7 bases aligning to TRBD2. This CDR3 region has 14 residues. V shed 7 bases and J 4 bases; nucleotides not matched to a gene: 4. CDR3 coding DNA: TGTGCCAGCACCCCGGGAGGAGGGGCCAACGTCCTGACTTTC. Translating gives CASTPGGGANVLTF.

This clonotype has ten or more counts. The chain is built from TRBV4-2 and TRBJ1-3; no reliable D call. The CDR3 is 11 amino acids. The V and J ends lost 7 bases and 3 bases respectively, with 4 bases between them. The germline gives CDR1 LGHNA, CDR2 YNFKEQ. The CDR3 here is CASNLGNTIYF. In DNA form, the CDR3 reads TGTGCCAGCAATCTTGGAAACACCATATATTTT.

This clonotype was counted only a few times. V and J are TRBV24-1 and TRBJ2-5, with a tentative D call TRBD2 (6 bases). Trimming removed 2 bases from V and 4 bases from J, with 13 bases in between. The germline V gene has CDR1 KGHDR and CDR2 SFDVKD. The CDR3 has 15 residues. The CDR3 here is CATSDSGLGGETQYF. The CDR3 DNA is TGTGCCACCAGTGATTCGGGACTGGGGGGAGAGACCCAGTACTTC.

The chain has TRBV27 and TRBJ2-1, with D possibly being TRBD1 or TRBD2 (6 bases each). The germline gives CDR1 MNHEY, CDR2 SMNVEV (reference sequence). Trimming left V 6 bases short and J 0 bases short, with 12 bases between. The CDR3 totals 15 residues. For the CDR3, the DNA is TGTGCCAGCAGCCCCGGGGGCCCCTCCTACAATGAGCAGTTCTTC. Protein: CASSPGGPSYNEQFF.

This chain connects TRBV5-1 to TRBJ1-1; a possible D gene is TRBD1 (5 bases). The CDR3 has 15 residues. Germline-derived CDR1 and CDR2 are SGHRS and YFSETQ. V was pared by 5 bases and J by 1 base, with 15 bases between. DNA for the CDR3: TGCGCCAGCAGTCTTGCCGGGGCCGCGAACACTGAAGCTTTCTTT. As protein: CASSLAGAANTEAFF.

In the case of this clonotype: A read error may account for a junction end that differs from germline. The rearrangement joins TRBV5-1 to TRBJ2-1, with D tentatively TRBD2 (7 bases). Germline V gene lookup returns CDR1 SGHRS and CDR2 YFSETQ. The CDR3 length is 14 residues. The DNA of the CDR3 is TGCGCCGGCAGCCCCCCAGTCGGGGGGCTTGAGCAGTTCTTC. Translating gives CAGSPPVGGLEQFF.

V gene TRBV6-6 combines with J gene TRBJ1-1, with D tentatively TRBD1 (6 bases). The length of the CDR3 is 14 residues. Germline V CDR1 and CDR2: MNHNY, SVGAGI (reference sequence). With 6 bases removed from V and 6 bases from J, the gap between germline ends came to 17 bases. As DNA, the CDR3 is TGTGCCAGCAGCTTCCCCGGACAGAATGCTGAAGCTTTCTTT. Translated, it gives CASSFPGQNAEAFF.

The chain employs TRBV5-1 and TRBJ2-5; D remains ambiguous. The CDR3 is 13 amino acids. Trimming stripped 1 base from V and 9 bases from J, with 13 bases between. Germline V lookup: CDR1 SGHRS, CDR2 YFSETQ. Here the CDR3 reads CASSLYGEQPQYF. CDR3 DNA: TGCGCCAGCAGCTTGTATGGGGAACAGCCCCAGTACTTC.

The J gene is TRBJ2-1, the V gene TRBV20-1; no reliable D call. Germline-derived CDR1 and CDR2 are DFQATT and SNEGSKA (reference sequence). This CDR3 spans 12 amino acids. Trimming took 3 bases from V and 5 from J, leaving 8 bases between them. This CDR3 reads CSASRPNNEQFF. CDR3 nucleotide sequence: TGCAGTGCTAGTCGACCGAACAATGAGCAGTTCTTC.